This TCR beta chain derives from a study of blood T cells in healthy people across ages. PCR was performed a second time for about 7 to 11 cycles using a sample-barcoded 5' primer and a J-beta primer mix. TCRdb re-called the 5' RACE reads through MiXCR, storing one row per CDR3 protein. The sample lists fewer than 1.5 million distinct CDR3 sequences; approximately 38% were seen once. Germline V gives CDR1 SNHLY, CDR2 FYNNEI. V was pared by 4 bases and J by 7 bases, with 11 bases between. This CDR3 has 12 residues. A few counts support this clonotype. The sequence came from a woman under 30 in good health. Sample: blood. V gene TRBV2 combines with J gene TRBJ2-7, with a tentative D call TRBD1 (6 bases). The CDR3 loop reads CASSVAGVEQYF. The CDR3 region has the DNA TGTGCCAGCAGTGTCGCAGGGGTTGAGCAGTACTTC.